This T cell receptor beta chain was found in a study of T cells in Graves' hyperthyroidism and ophthalmopathy. TCR beta CDR3 region amplification was performed from RNA transcripts. TCR CDR3 regions were first amplified by RT-PCR with HTBI primers. TCRdb passed the multiplex PCR reads through MiXCR, listing each CDR3 protein once. The sample consists of about 640,000 distinct CDR3 sequences, about 14% of them appearing once. There are 16 residues in the CDR3. V trimming: 7 bases; J trimming: 2 bases; junction bases outside the gene matches: 11. Germline CDR1 LNHDA, CDR2 SQIVND (reference sequence). Regarding the study as a whole: The model identified upcoming ophthalmopathy a median about 7.1 months ahead of onset. Blood also showed most of the thyroid clonotypes that were expanded above 0.001.

This clonotype was observed a few times. The antigen remains undetermined. Sequenced input: blood. The TCR sequence derives from a woman in her 50s with Graves' ophthalmopathy. V and J are TRBV19 and TRBJ2-3; 8 bases match TRBD2. The CDR3: CASTGGAGGTTDTQYF. The DNA of the CDR3 is TGTGCCAGTACCGGAGGGGCGGGAGGCACCACAGATACGCAGTATTTT.